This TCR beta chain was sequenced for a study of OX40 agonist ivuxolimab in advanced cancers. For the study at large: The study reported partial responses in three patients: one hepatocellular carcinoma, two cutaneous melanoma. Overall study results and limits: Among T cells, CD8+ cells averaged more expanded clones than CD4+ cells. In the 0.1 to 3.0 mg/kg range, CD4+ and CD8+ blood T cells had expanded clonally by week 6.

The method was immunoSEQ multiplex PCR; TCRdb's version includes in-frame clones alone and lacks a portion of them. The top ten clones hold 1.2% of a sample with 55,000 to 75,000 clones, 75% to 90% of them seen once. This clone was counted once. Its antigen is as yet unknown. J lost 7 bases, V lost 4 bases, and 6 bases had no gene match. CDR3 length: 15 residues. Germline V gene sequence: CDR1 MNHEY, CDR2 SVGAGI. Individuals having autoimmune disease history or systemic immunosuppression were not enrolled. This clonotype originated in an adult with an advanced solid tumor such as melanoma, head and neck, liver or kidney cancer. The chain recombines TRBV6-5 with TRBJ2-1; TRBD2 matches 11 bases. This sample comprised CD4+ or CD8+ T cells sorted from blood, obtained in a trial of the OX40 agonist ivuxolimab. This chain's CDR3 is CASSSTGTSGNEQFF. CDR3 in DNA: TGTGCCAGCAGTTCCACCGGGACTAGCGGAAATGAGCAGTTCTTC.